A single sample gave rise to the 24 T cell receptor beta chains below, sequenced in a study of blood T cells in healthy people across ages. Combining a sample-barcoded 5' primer with a J-beta primer mix, a second PCR ran for about 7 to 11 cycles. TCRdb reprocessed the 5' RACE reads via MiXCR and lists one record per CDR3 protein. The data contain about 680,000 distinct CDR3 sequences, 49% of them singletons. The sequencing input was blood. All receptors derive from a woman aged 55-69 years in good health.

V is TRBV11-1 and J is TRBJ2-1, with unresolved D. The CDR3 totals 12 residues. Trimming stripped 5 bases from V and 7 bases from J, with 9 bases between. Germline loops: CDR1 SGHAT, CDR2 FQDESV (reference sequence). CDR3 nucleotides: TGTGCCAGCAGCCCGGAATGGAATGAGCAGTTCTTC. Encoded protein: CASSPEWNEQFF.

This chain connects TRBV7-2 to TRBJ2-7, with D perhaps matching TRBD1 or TRBD2 (5 bases each). The CDR3 extends over 16 amino acids. CDR1 is SGHTA and CDR2 is FQGNSA in the germline V gene. Trimming took off 5 bases at V and 2 bases at J, with 19 bases between the two ends. Here the CDR3 reads CASSTQVMGVTYEQYF. The DNA for the CDR3 is TGTGCCAGCAGCACCCAAGTAATGGGGGTTACCTACGAGCAGTACTTC.

The genes are TRBV15 and TRBJ2-7; D is possibly TRBD1 (7 bases). Germline V gene lookup returns CDR1 LNHNV and CDR2 YYDKDF (reference sequence). There are 16 residues in the CDR3. V lost 0 bases and J 1 base, leaving 13 bases between the germline ends. The CDR3 sequence is CATSRDRSGGSYEQYF. The CDR3, as DNA: TGTGCCACCAGCAGAGATCGCTCAGGGGGGTCCTACGAGCAGTACTTC.

As concerns this clonotype: This could be a read error, since a much larger clone is one nucleotide away. V usage is TRBV29-1 and J usage is TRBJ2-3, with 7 bases aligning to TRBD2. The CDR3 is 13 residues long. The germline V gene encodes CDR1 SQVTM and CDR2 ANQGSEA. The chain's CDR3 is CSGRRGSTGTQYF. DNA of the CDR3: TGCAGCGGACGGCGGGGGAGCACAGGTACGCAGTATTTT.

The chain combines TRBV5-1 with TRBJ2-5; TRBD2 is a possible D gene (6 bases). Trimming shortened V by 1 base and J by 6 bases, and 13 bases separated the two germline ends. CDR1 SGHRS and CDR2 YFSETQ come from the germline V gene. The CDR3 loop spans 14 amino acids. CDR3 nucleotides: TGCGCCAGCAGCTTGAATGGGAGGCAAAAGACCCAGTACTTC. The encoded protein is CASSLNGRQKTQYF.

The chain is built from TRBV29-1 and TRBJ2-2; 9 bases are a match to TRBD1. With 5 bases clipped from V and 1 base from J, the junction kept 2 bases outside the gene matches. The CDR3 totals 14 residues. Germline V gene lookup returns CDR1 SQVTM and CDR2 ANQGSEA. The CDR3 reads CSVNRGQNTGELFF. The CDR3 nucleotides are TGCAGCGTTAACAGGGGGCAGAACACCGGGGAGCTGTTTTTT.

The J gene is TRBJ2-5, the V gene TRBV28; tentative D call: TRBD1 (6 bases). Deletions cut 7 bases from V and 5 bases from J, with 17 bases between. CDR1 is MDHEN, CDR2 SYDVKM, per germline. The CDR3 sequence is 14 residues long. The CDR3 DNA reads TGTGCCAGCAAGCCACAGGGCCCGGGGGAGACCCAGTACTTC. It is translated as CASKPQGPGETQYF.

Details on this clonotype: At one end, the junction sequence differs from germline, possibly due to a read error. The chain recombines TRBV4-3 with TRBJ2-1, with 7 bases fitting TRBD2. The CDR3 sequence is 15 residues long. Per the germline V gene, CDR1 is LGHNA and CDR2 is YSLEER. CDR3 loop: CASSRGSGTYKEQFF. The CDR3 nucleotides are TGCGCCAGCAGCCGCGGGAGCGGGACTTACAAGGAGCAGTTCTTC.

The J gene is TRBJ2-7, the V gene TRBV4-2; TRBD2 agrees at 10 bases. Germline values: CDR1 LGHNA, CDR2 YNFKEQ. The CDR3 is 16 amino acids. The J segment lost 7 bases and the V segment lost 3 bases, leaving 12 bases of the junction unmatched. The chain's CDR3 is CASSHLLAGAYNEQYF. CDR3 nucleotides: TGTGCCAGCAGCCATCTTCTAGCGGGAGCCTACAATGAGCAGTACTTC.

This clonotype occurred a few times. This chain connects TRBV5-5 to TRBJ2-4; the D is unclear. The CDR3 contains 15 residues. The V gene's germline CDR1 is SGHKS and CDR2 YYEKEE (reference sequence). V dropped 2 bases and J dropped 1 base, with 10 bases sitting between them. The CDR3: CASSLPWWAKNIQYF. In nucleotides, the CDR3 is TGTGCCAGCAGCTTACCATGGTGGGCCAAAAACATTCAGTACTTC.

The chain carries TRBV28 and TRBJ1-2; D is uncertain. Per germline, CDR1 MDHEN and CDR2 SYDVKM. The CDR3 runs to 14 residues. V lost 4 bases and J lost 5, with 14 bases in between. CDR3 nucleotide sequence: TGTGCCAGCAGTTGGTACGGAGGTGAATATGGCTACACCTTC. Translated, it gives CASSWYGGEYGYTF.

The rearrangement uses TRBV2 and TRBJ1-4, with no clear D. The CDR3 is made up of 14 amino acids. Germline loops: CDR1 SNHLY, CDR2 FYNNEI. Trimming removed 1 base from V and 8 bases from J, with 11 bases in between. In DNA form, the CDR3 reads TGTGCCAGCAGTGAAGTGCGGGATTGGGAAAAACTGTTTTTT. As protein: CASSEVRDWEKLFF.

The chain links TRBV6-2 or TRBV6-3 to TRBJ2-1; no reliable D call. Germline CDR1 and CDR2: MNHEY and SVGEGT. V lost 6 bases, J lost 4 bases, and 4 bases lay in between. This CDR3 contains 11 residues. The CDR3 spells CASRAYNEQFF. The DNA for the CDR3 is TGTGCCAGCAGGGCATACAATGAGCAGTTCTTC.

The chain links TRBV6-2 or TRBV6-3 to TRBJ1-2; weak D call: TRBD1 (5 bases). The CDR3 covers 14 residues. V was cut by 7 bases and J by 5 bases, with 17 bases left in between. Germline V lookup: CDR1 MNHEY, CDR2 SVGEGT. The CDR3 DNA is TGTGCCAGCATCCCGGGAACGGGGCTTTATGGCTACACCTTC. The encoded protein is CASIPGTGLYGYTF.

The chain uses TRBV29-1 and TRBJ1-5; D gene ambiguous. The CDR3 spans 13 residues. The ends were cut back, 5 bases at V and 6 bases at J, with 14 bases in the middle. Per the germline V gene, CDR1 is SQVTM and CDR2 is ANQGSEA. CDR3 in amino acids: CSVLSGGGQPQHF. The CDR3 coding sequence is TGCAGCGTTCTTTCCGGCGGTGGTCAGCCCCAGCATTTT. The whole variable domain, remainder taken from reference TRBV29-1 and TRBJ1-5, is SAVISQKPSRDICQRGTSLTIQCQVDSQVTMMFWYRQQPGQSLTLIATANQGSEATYESGFVIDKFPISRPNLTFSTLTVSNMSPEDSSIYLCSVLSGGGQPQHFGDGTRLSIL.

The chain has TRBV15 and TRBJ2-3, with D hard to call. Germline CDR1 and CDR2: LNHNV and YYDKDF (reference sequence). This CDR3 spans 13 amino acids. V was clipped by 8 bases and J by 2 bases, with 11 bases between them. CDR3 DNA sequence: TGTGCCACCCGAGGCACGACCACAGATACGCAGTATTTT. Encoded protein: CATRGTTTDTQYF.

The chain joins TRBV29-1 to TRBJ2-3; 8 bases line up with TRBD2. J was trimmed by 2 bases and V by 0 bases; bases with no gene match: 13. The CDR3 covers 18 residues. The germline CDR1 and CDR2 sequences are SQVTM and ANQGSEA. The chain's CDR3 is CSVEDYPPTSGYTDTQYF. DNA of the CDR3: TGCAGCGTTGAAGATTACCCCCCAACTAGCGGATACACAGATACGCAGTATTTT.

The chain carries TRBV20-1 and TRBJ1-1; 9 nucleotides align to TRBD1. The germline CDR1 and CDR2 sequences are DFQATT and SNEGSKA (reference sequence). The ends lost 0 bases at V and 5 bases at J; junction bases unmatched: 10. The CDR3 has 16 residues. The CDR3 spells CSARDPDRGRGTEAFF. DNA of the CDR3: TGCAGTGCTAGAGACCCGGACAGGGGCCGGGGGACTGAAGCTTTCTTT.

V is TRBV20-1 and J is TRBJ2-5, with 7 bases matching TRBD1. The CDR3 has 14 residues. The germline V gene encodes CDR1 DFQATT and CDR2 SNEGSKA (reference sequence). Germline trimming cut 3 bases from V and 11 bases from J; bases unmatched to any gene: 15. The CDR3 is CSASPGTVGYKQYF. The CDR3 nucleotides are TGCAGTGCTAGCCCCGGGACAGTTGGGTACAAGCAGTACTTC.

Worth noting for this clonotype: Lacking the conserved final phenylalanine or tryptophan, this CDR3 likely reflects a read error. The chain employs TRBV12-3 or TRBV12-4 and TRBJ2-7, with D unresolved. Trimming took 6 bases from V and 0 from J, leaving 9 bases between them. The CDR3 runs 13 residues. Here the CDR3 DNA reads TGTGCCAGCAGGGAAGAGAGCTCCTACGAGCAGTACTTA. Its translation: CASREESSYEQYL.

The rearrangement links TRBV2 to TRBJ2-1; 8 bases match TRBD1. This CDR3 is built from 14 residues. V lost 9 bases to trimming and J lost 6 bases; unmatched junction nucleotides: 10. CDR1 and CDR2 (germline): SNHLY, FYNNEI. The CDR3 here is CARREEDRVNEQFF. CDR3 coding DNA: TGTGCCAGACGGGAAGAGGACAGGGTCAATGAGCAGTTCTTC.

The V and J genes are TRBV7-8 and TRBJ2-5; D remains ambiguous. V was trimmed by 2 bases and J by 1 base, leaving 8 bases between them. The CDR3 consists of 14 residues. Germline-derived CDR1 and CDR2 are SGHVS and FQNEAQ. DNA of the CDR3: TGTGCCAGCAGCTTACAGAGCCTCCAAGAGACCCAGTACTTC. This encodes CASSLQSLQETQYF.

The chain links TRBV7-8 to TRBJ2-7; weak D call: TRBD2 (5 bases). V lost 2 bases to trimming and J lost 3 bases, with 11 bases between them. The CDR3 runs 14 residues. CDR1 and CDR2 from the germline V gene are SGHVS and FQNEAQ. The CDR3 loop is CASSLIARFYEQYF. The CDR3 DNA follows: TGTGCCAGCAGCTTAATAGCGCGCTTCTACGAGCAGTACTTC. Variable domain in full (rest from reference TRBV7-8 and TRBJ2-7): GAGVSQSPRYKVAKRGQDVALRCDPISGHVSLFWYQQALGQGPEFLTYFQNEAQLDKSGLPSDRFFAERPEGSVSTLKIQRTQQEDSAVYLCASSLIARFYEQYFGPGTRLTVT.

The rearrangement links TRBV20-1 to TRBJ2-7, with TRBD2 identical over 9 bases. Germline-derived CDR1 and CDR2 are DFQATT and SNEGSKA (reference sequence). CDR3 length equals 15 residues. With V trimmed by 6 bases and J by 0 bases, 9 bases remained unmatched. CDR3 bases: TGCAGTGCGAAAGCGGGGGGTATGGCCTCCTACGAGCAGTACTTC. Translation: CSAKAGGMASYEQYF.